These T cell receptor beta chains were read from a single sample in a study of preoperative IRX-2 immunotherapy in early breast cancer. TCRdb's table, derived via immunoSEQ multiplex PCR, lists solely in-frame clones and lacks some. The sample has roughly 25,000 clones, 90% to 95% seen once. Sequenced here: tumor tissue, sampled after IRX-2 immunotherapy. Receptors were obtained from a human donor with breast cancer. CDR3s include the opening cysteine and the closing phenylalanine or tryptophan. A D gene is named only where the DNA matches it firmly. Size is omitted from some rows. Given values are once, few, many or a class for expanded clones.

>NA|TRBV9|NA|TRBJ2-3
TGTGCCAGCAGCGTCTCGCTTGGAGATACGCAGTATTTT
CASSVSLGDTQYF
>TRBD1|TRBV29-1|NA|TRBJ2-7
TGCAGCGTGGGGACAGACTACGAGCAGTACTTC
CSVGTDYEQYF
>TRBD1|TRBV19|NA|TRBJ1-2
TGTGCCAGTAGTATACCAGGGGGCGGGAGCTATGGCTACACCTTC
CASSIPGGGSYGYTF
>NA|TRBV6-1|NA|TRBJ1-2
TGTGCCAGTATAAAGGAGGCCCGAAGCTTGGATGGCTACACCTTC
CASIKEARSLDGYTF
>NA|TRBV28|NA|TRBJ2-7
TGTGCCAGCAGTTTAGGCAGCAATCGCGGTAAGGACGAGCAGTACTTC
CASSLGSNRGKDEQYF
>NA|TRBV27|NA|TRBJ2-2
TGTGCCAGTCTACCCGTCAGGGGCGGGCTCGCCGGGGAGCTGTTTTTT
CASLPVRGGLAGELFF
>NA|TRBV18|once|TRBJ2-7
TGTGCCAGCTCAGGCGGGCGGGACTACGAGCAGTACTTC
CASSGGRDYEQYF
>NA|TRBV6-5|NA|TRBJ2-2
TGTGCCAGCACTCTCAGGGCAGGGAACACCGGGGAGCTGTTTTTT
CASTLRAGNTGELFF
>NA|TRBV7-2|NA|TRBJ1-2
TGTGCCAGCAGCCCACAGAGAGACAGATCCTATGGCTACACCTTC
CASSPQRDRSYGYTF
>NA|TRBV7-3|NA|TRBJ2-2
TGTGCCAGCAGCGTCACCACCGGGGAGCTGTTTTTT
CASSVTTGELFF
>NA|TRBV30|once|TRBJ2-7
TGTGCCTGGAGTGTACCGACAGTGGTTTCCTACGAGCAGTACTTC
CAWSVPTVVSYEQYF
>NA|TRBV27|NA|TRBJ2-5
TGTGCCAGCAGTCTAGGGGAGACCCAGTACTTC
CASSLGETQYF
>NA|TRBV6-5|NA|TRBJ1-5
TGTGCCAGTCGGGTAAATAGCAATCAGCCCCAGCATTTT
CASRVNSNQPQHF
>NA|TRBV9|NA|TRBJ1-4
TGTGCCAGCAGCGCCCAGCCCCGGGCCTTCAATGAAAAACTGTTTTTT
CASSAQPRAFNEKLFF
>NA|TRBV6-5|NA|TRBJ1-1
TGTGCCAGCAGACAAGGACCGTCGACTTTCTTT
CASRQGPSTFF
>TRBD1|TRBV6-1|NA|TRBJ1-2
TGTGCCAATTTGGGACAGGGGGTTGGCTACACCTTC
CANLGQGVGYTF
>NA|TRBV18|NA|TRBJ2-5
TGTGCCAGCTCACCCCGACAATTTCAAGAGACCCAGTACTTC
CASSPRQFQETQYF
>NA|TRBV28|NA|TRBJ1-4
TGTGCCAGCAGTCCATCCGGGGGGGGAGGAAAAAAACTGTTTTTT
CASSPSGGGGKKLFF
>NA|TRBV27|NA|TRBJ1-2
TGTGCCAGCAGTTTAAGCGCCTACTATGGCTACACCTTC
CASSLSAYYGYTF
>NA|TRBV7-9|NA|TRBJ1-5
TGTGCCAGCAGCCATTTCGACGGAGGCCTCAATCAGCCCCAGCATTTT
CASSHFDGGLNQPQHF
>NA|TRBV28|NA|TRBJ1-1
TGTGCCAGCAGTTTTCATTCCGGGATCGAAGCTTTCTTT
CASSFHSGIEAFF
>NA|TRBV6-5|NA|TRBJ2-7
TGTGCCAGCAGTTACTCGAGCGTCCCCTCCTACGAGCAGTACTTC
CASSYSSVPSYEQYF
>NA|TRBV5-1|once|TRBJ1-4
TGCGCCAGCAGGGAGGGGTGGAATAATGAAAAACTGTTTTTT
CASREGWNNEKLFF
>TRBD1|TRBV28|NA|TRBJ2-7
TGTGTCAGCAGTGAGGGGGCTACCTACGAGCAGTACTTC
CVSSEGATYEQYF
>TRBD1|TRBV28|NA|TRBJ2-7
TGTGCCAGCGCCGGACAGGGCTACGAGCAGTACTTC
CASAGQGYEQYF
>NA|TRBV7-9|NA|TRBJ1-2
TGTGCCAGCAGCTTAGAAGTGGGGATTGGCTACACCTTC
CASSLEVGIGYTF
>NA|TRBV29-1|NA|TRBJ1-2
TGCAGCGTCGGGAGCTACACCTTC
CSVGSYTF
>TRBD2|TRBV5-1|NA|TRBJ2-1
TGCGCCAGCAGCTTCACTAGCGGGACCTACAATGAGCAGTTCTTC
CASSFTSGTYNEQFF
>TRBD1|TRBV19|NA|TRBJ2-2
TGTGCAGTGCTTGACAGGGAAAACACCGGGGAGCTGTTTTTT
CAVLDRENTGELFF
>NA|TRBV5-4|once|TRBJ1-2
TGTGCCAGCACCTTGAAGGGCAGTAACTATGGCTACACCTTC
CASTLKGSNYGYTF
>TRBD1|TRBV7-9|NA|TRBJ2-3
TGTGCCCACAGACCCAACAGGGGGCTTAGAGATACGCAGTATTTT
CAHRPNRGLRDTQYF